This T cell receptor (beta chain) was recovered during a study of a mutant IDH1 vaccine in newly diagnosed glioma (dated by TCRdb to 2020 to 2023). Regarding the study in general: In the chemotherapy-containing groups, vaccination started alongside temozolomide cycles, whereas in patients who had radiotherapy alone it started 4-6 weeks after radiotherapy. The roughly 30 treated patients were roughly 62% male and 37.5% female, with a mean age of approximately 40 years. Before enrollment, patients had received standard therapy of radiotherapy alone, temozolomide alone, or radiochemotherapy with temozolomide; most received the combination. The week-35 safety follow-up was designated visit V12, and the week-47 end of study was designated visit V13. Six visits were used for peripheral blood collection: V03 (baseline), V05, V07, V10, V12 and V13. Longitudinal TCRB deep sequencing was performed for about 25 treated patients wherever samples were available for exploratory analyses.

Study-wide findings and limitations: Immune responses induced by the vaccine were seen in around 93% of patients across multiple MHC alleles. Pseudoprogression appeared unrelated to alterations in the top peripheral T cell clonotypes detected by TCRB sequencing. Availability determined which PBMC samples were chosen for TCRB deep sequencing. The authors noted that analyses of patient blood samples could not be reproduced because of sample limitations.

This clone showed up just a few times. Its antigen has not been determined. The sample holds no much larger clone one base away, and base qualities are not on file. Library preparation used the immunoSEQ multiplex PCR assay. The hsTCRB Kit was used according to the manufacturer's protocol to amplify rearranged TCR beta chain sequences. An Illumina MiSeq was used to sequence the TCRB libraries. The paper's processing steps were these. Demultiplexing, trimming and gene mapping were performed with the kit vendor's proprietary platform. In its TCRdb copy, this immuneACCESS table keeps in-frame sequences only and misses some clones. Where compared with another copy, unresolved V genes explain less than half of these, and the others have no known cause. That table supplies the V and J calls and clone size; D and trimming were determined from the DNA. Here the sample has about 31,000 clones; approximately 78% occur a single time. The ten largest clones capture 10% to 12% of the sample.

The time point label, as the study defines it: week 35, safety follow-up. Each vaccine dose was 300 ug of a 20-mer mutant IDH1 peptide in Montanide, given subcutaneously with topical imiquimod. Patients received eight vaccinations in weeks 1, 3, 5, 7, 11, 15, 19 and 23, corresponding to visits V03 through V10. All donors had newly diagnosed IDH1-mutant astrocytomas of WHO grade 3 or 4 that showed loss of nuclear ATRX. The samples were drawn from NOA16, a multicentre, single-arm, open-label phase I trial in Germany that tested a mutant IDH1 peptide vaccine in humans for the first time. Genomic DNA for TCRB sequencing was isolated from EDTA blood with the DNeasy Blood and Tissue Kit. The sequencing here drew on PBMCs, taken from a glioma patient whose treatment included an IDH1 peptide vaccine. The TCR was taken from a middle-aged woman with glioma.

The DNA sequence follows: TGTGCCAGCAGCTTTTGGGAGCAAAAGTCGAACACTGAAGCTTTCTTT. This translates into CASSFWEQKSNTEAFF. The sequence is built from TRBV7-8 and TRBJ1-1, with no confident D gene call. From cysteine to phenylalanine, the CDR3 is 16 amino acids long. Only CDR3 DNA is held: 48 bases, read in frame from base 1. Relative to germline, V is 3 bases shorter and J is 1 base shorter, with 15 bases between their ends. For CDR1 and CDR2, the germline V gene lists SGHVS and FQNEAQ. Beyond the CDR3, the reference TRBV7-8 and TRBJ1-1 genes provide the residues; the full variable domain reads: GAGVSQSPRYKVAKRGQDVALRCDPISGHVSLFWYQQALGQGPEFLTYFQNEAQLDKSGLPSDRFFAERPEGSVSTLKIQRTQQEDSAVYLCASSFWEQKSNTEAFFGQGTRLTVV.